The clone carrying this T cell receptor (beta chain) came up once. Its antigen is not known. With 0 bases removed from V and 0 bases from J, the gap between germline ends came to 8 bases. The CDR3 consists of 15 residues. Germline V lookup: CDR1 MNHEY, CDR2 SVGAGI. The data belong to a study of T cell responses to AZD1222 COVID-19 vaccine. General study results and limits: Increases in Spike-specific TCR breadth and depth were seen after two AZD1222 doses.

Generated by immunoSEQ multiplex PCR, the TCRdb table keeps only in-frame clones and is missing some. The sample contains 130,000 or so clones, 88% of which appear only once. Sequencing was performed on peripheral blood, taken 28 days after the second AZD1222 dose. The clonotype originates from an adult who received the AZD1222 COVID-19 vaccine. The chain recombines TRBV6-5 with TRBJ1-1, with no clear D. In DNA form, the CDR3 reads TGTGCCAGCAGTTACTCAAGCGCGATGAACACTGAAGCTTTCTTT. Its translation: CASSYSSAMNTEAFF.